The 7 T cell receptor delta chains given below trace back to one sample, sequenced in a study of gamma-delta chains in newborns, infants, children. TCRdb processed the reads again with the CATT caller. The repertoire holds roughly 3,500 delta-chain clones, with 1.3% as singletons. The sample taken for sequencing was blood. The receptors were sampled from a child who was a newborn, infant or young child, either healthy, febrile or measles-vaccinated (not recorded which).

A note on this clone: This DNA's translation differs at residue 7 from TCRdb's protein, which comes from a much larger clone; a read error is likely, and the protein shown is translated from the DNA. The CDR3 reads CACDPVRASSWDTRQMFF. DNA of the CDR3: TGTGCCTGTGACCCCGTGAGGGCCAGCTCCTGGGACACCCGACAGATGTTTTTC. The gene calls are TRDV2 and TRDJ3; no reliable D call. Germline CDR1 GEAIGNYY, CDR2 EKD. The V end was cut by 3 bases, the J end by 0 bases, with 14 bases between. The CDR3 covers 18 residues.

This chain uses TRDV2 with TRDJ3, with D uncertain. V lost 0 bases to trimming and J lost 3 bases, with 8 bases between them. In germline, CDR1 is GEAIGNYY, CDR2 EKD. CDR3 length: 16 amino acids. The CDR3 coding sequence is TGTGCCTGTGACACCGCCCCTGGCTGGGACACCCGACAGATGTTTTTC. Translation: CACDTAPGWDTRQMFF.

In this sample, this clone is large. Other nucleotide sequences in the sample specify the same CDR3. The chain carries TRDV2 and TRDJ3; 9 bases map to TRDD3. This CDR3 contains 15 residues. Germline CDR1 reads GEAIGNYY; CDR2 reads EKD. The V gene end was trimmed by 2 bases and the J gene end by 6 bases; junction bases not matched to a gene: 1. This CDR3 is CACDRGYADTRQMFF. CDR3 DNA sequence: TGTGCCTGTGACAGGGGATACGCGGACACCCGACAGATGTTTTTC.

A note on this clone: TCRdb's protein, taken from a much larger clone, differs from this DNA's translation at residue 7, likely owing to a read error; the protein displayed comes from the DNA. V usage is TRDV2 and J usage is TRDJ1; TRDD3 is a possible D gene (6 bases). V was pared by 3 bases and J by 2 bases, with 9 bases between. The CDR3 covers 13 residues. Germline lookup yields CDR1 GEAIGNYY and CDR2 EKD. This CDR3 reads CACDYWVTDKLIF. In nucleotides, the CDR3 is TGTGCCTGTGACTACTGGGTGACCGATAAACTCATCTTT.

Of note for this clone: It differs at one base from a far larger clone, so likely a read error. The same CDR3 also results from other DNA sequences found in this sample. The chain joins TRDV2 to TRDJ3; 9 nucleotides match TRDD3. Germline V gives CDR1 GEAIGNYY, CDR2 EKD. The CDR3 length is 18 residues. The CDR3 DNA sequence: TGTGCCTGTGACACCGGGGATACGCGCTCCTGGGACACTCGACAGATGTTTTTC. The encoded protein is CACDTGDTRSWDTRQMFF.

The V call is TRDV2, the J call TRDJ3; D gene ambiguous. CDR1 GEAIGNYY and CDR2 EKD come from the germline V gene. The CDR3 extends over 18 amino acids. The V end was cut by 1 base, the J end by 0 bases, with 12 bases between. CDR3 bases: TGTGCCTGTGACACACCGGATTCAAGCTCCTGGGACACCCGACAGATGTTTTTC. Residues: CACDTPDSSSWDTRQMFF.

Worth noting for this clone: This likely stems from a read error, as it lies one base from a far larger clone. J is TRDJ2 and V is TRDV2, with TRDD3 identical over 12 bases. The CDR3 has 21 amino acids. The germline V gene encodes CDR1 GEAIGNYY and CDR2 EKD. J gave up 2 bases and V 3 bases, and 18 bases lay outside the gene matches. The CDR3 loop is CACDSIPSLGDTGALTAQLFF. The CDR3 nucleotides read TGTGCCTGTGACTCCATCCCATCACTGGGGGATACAGGGGCGTTGACAGCACAACTCTTCTTT.